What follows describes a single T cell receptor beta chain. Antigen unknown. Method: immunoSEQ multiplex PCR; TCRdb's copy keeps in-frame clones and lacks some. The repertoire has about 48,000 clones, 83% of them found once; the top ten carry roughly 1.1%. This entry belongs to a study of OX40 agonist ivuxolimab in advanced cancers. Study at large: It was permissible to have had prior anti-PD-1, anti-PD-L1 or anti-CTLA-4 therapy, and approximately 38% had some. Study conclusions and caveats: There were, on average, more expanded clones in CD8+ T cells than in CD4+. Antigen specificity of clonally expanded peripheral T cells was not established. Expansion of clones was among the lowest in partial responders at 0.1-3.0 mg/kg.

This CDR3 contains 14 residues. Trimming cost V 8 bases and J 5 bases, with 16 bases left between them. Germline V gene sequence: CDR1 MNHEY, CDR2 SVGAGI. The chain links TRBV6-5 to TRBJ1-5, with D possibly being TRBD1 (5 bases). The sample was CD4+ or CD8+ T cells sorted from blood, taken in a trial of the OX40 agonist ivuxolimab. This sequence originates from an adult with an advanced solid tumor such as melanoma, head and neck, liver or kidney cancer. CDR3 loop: CASGWGRLDQPQHF. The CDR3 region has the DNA TGTGCCAGCGGATGGGGCCGCCTAGATCAGCCCCAGCATTTT.